The 22 T cell receptor beta chains listed next were all sequenced from one sample in a study of T cells in localized non-small cell lung cancer. TCRdb's table, derived via immunoSEQ multiplex PCR, lists solely in-frame clones and lacks some. The table has some 71,000 clones, roughly four fifths seen once; the top ten hold 13%. Sequencing was performed on peripheral blood, taken before any cancer treatment. These receptors all stem from a female donor aged 60 or older with stage I lung adenocarcinoma.

About this clone: The CDR3 does not end in the conserved phenylalanine or tryptophan, so this is likely a read error. It is unclear where the CDR3 begins or ends on the DNA, so no DNA is shown, and the CDR3 is as TCRdb lists it. The CDR3 is CASTQYNRGTKYE. The J gene is TRBJ1-1, the V gene TRBV5-6. The germline gives CDR1 SGHDT, CDR2 YYEEEE. With termini counted, the CDR3 has 13 amino acids.

The chain uses TRBV7-3 and TRBJ2-7; D unresolved. Germline values: CDR1 SGHTA, CDR2 FQGTGA. The ends were cut back, 2 bases at V and 3 bases at J, with 11 bases in the middle. The CDR3 contains 14 residues. The CDR3 bases are TGTGCCAGCAGCTTAGCCAGCCCCCACTACGAGCAGTACTTC. Translation: CASSLASPHYEQYF. Based on the CDR3 plus reference TRBV7-3 and TRBJ2-7, the full variable domain is GAGVSQTPSNKVTEKGKYVELRCDPISGHTALYWYRQSLGQGPEFLIYFQGTGAADDSGLPNDRFFAVRPEGSVSTLKIQRTERGDSAVYLCASSLASPHYEQYFGPGTRLTVT.

This chain uses TRBV7-9 with TRBJ1-2; no firm D call. V dropped 5 bases and J dropped 8 bases, with 12 bases sitting between them. The CDR3 extends over 12 amino acids. Germline-derived CDR1 and CDR2 are SEHNR and FQNEAQ (reference sequence). The CDR3 protein is CASSPRGWGYTF. The DNA of the CDR3 is TGTGCCAGCAGCCCCAGAGGTTGGGGCTACACCTTC.

The chain joins TRBV6-1 to TRBJ1-1; possibly TRBD1 for D (6 bases). There are 16 residues in the CDR3. Deletions cut 4 bases from V and 4 bases from J, with 19 bases between. Germline-derived CDR1 and CDR2 are MNHNS and SASEGT. The CDR3, as DNA: TGTGCCAGCAGTGGTGTTTTGGGTGGAGGGGGCACTGAAGCTTTCTTT. This sequence encodes CASSGVLGGGGTEAFF.

The chain's CDR3 is CASSLAGQGRNEQFF. DNA for the CDR3: TGTGCCAGCAGCTTAGCGGGACAGGGTCGGAATGAGCAGTTCTTC. The J gene is TRBJ2-1, the V gene TRBV11-3, with TRBD1 identical over 9 bases. V lost 1 base, J lost 7 bases, and 5 bases stayed unmatched. Germline CDR1 and CDR2: SGHNT and YENEEA. The CDR3 extends over 15 amino acids.

This clone has only one observation. The chain links TRBV29-1 to TRBJ1-5, with unresolved D. The V end was cut by 4 bases, the J end by 3 bases, with 13 bases between. The CDR3 runs 14 residues. In germline, CDR1 is SQVTM, CDR2 ANQGSEA. As DNA, the CDR3 is TGCAGCGTTGCCAGAGGGAATGACAATCAGCCCCAGCATTTT. Residues: CSVARGNDNQPQHF.

J is TRBJ1-2 and V is TRBV28; 7 bases align to TRBD1. V lost 4 bases and J lost 8; bases outside the gene matches: 13. Germline V lookup: CDR1 MDHEN, CDR2 SYDVKM. The CDR3 length is 15 residues. CDR3 coding DNA: TGTGCCAGCAGTTCCCTTAGGGGCAGGGGGTTAGGCTACACCTTC. Protein: CASSSLRGRGLGYTF.

This clone was counted between two and nine times. The rearrangement uses TRBV4-2 and TRBJ1-5; 9 bases map to TRBD1. Trimming removed 0 bases from V and 5 bases from J; junction bases left unmatched: 2. This CDR3 region has 15 residues. Germline V lookup: CDR1 LGHNA, CDR2 YNFKEQ. CDR3 nucleotides: TGTGCCAGCAGCCAAGAGAACAGGGGGCATCAGCCCCAGCATTTT. Its protein product is CASSQENRGHQPQHF.

The chain recombines TRBV18 with TRBJ2-7, with TRBD2 as a possible D gene (6 bases). The V end lost 3 bases, the J end lost 1 base, and 13 bases lay between the germline ends. The germline V gene has CDR1 KGHSH and CDR2 LQKENI. The CDR3 length is 15 residues. CDR3 protein: CASSPNRDSSYEQYF. CDR3 coding DNA: TGTGCCAGCTCACCCAATAGGGACTCTTCCTACGAGCAGTACTTC. The complete variable domain, with remaining parts taken from reference TRBV18 and TRBJ2-7, reads NAGVMQNPRHLVRRRGQEARLRCSPMKGHSHVYWYRQLPEEGLKFMVYLQKENIIDESGMPKERFSAEFPKEGPSILRIQQVVRGDSAAYFCASSPNRDSSYEQYFGPGTRLTVT.

This sequence joins TRBV7-3 and TRBJ2-1; 7 bases agree with TRBD1. The J segment lost 4 bases and the V segment lost 5 bases, leaving 2 bases of the junction unmatched. From germline, CDR1 is SGHTA and CDR2 FQGTGA. The CDR3 spans 13 residues. CDR3 bases: TGTGCCAGCAGCCTGGGACAGTACAATGAGCAGTTCTTC. Amino acids: CASSLGQYNEQFF. Full variable domain (rest looked up from reference TRBV7-3 and TRBJ2-1): GAGVSQTPSNKVTEKGKYVELRCDPISGHTALYWYRQSLGQGPEFLIYFQGTGAADDSGLPNDRFFAVRPEGSVSTLKIQRTERGDSAVYLCASSLGQYNEQFFGPGTRLTVL.

The chain has TRBV9 and TRBJ1-2, with 9 positions matching TRBD1. The CDR3 extends over 15 amino acids. Germline V gene lookup returns CDR1 SGDLS and CDR2 YYNGEE. V trimming: 1 base; J trimming: 0 bases; junction bases outside the gene matches: 1. DNA of the CDR3: TGTGCCAGCAGCGTAAGGACAGGGGCTAACTATGGCTACACCTTC. It yields the protein CASSVRTGANYGYTF.

The rearrangement uses TRBV5-1 and TRBJ1-1, with a possible D match to TRBD1 (5 bases). V was cut by 0 bases and J by 4 bases, with 13 bases left in between. CDR1 and CDR2 (germline): SGHRS, YFSETQ. The CDR3 is 15 amino acids. CDR3: CASSLGWGKGTEAFF. The CDR3 nucleotides are TGCGCCAGCAGCTTGGGATGGGGGAAGGGCACTGAAGCTTTCTTT.

This chain joins TRBV27 and TRBJ2-7, with 7 bases lining up with TRBD1. The germline CDR1 and CDR2 sequences are MNHEY and SMNVEV (reference sequence). Trimming at V came to 5 bases and at J to 6 bases, leaving 13 bases not matched to a gene. This CDR3 is 15 amino acids long. The CDR3 DNA is TGTGCCAGCAGTCCAGAGACAGGGTCCTTTTCCGAGCAGTACTTC. Translating it yields CASSPETGSFSEQYF.

The chain joins TRBV11-2 to TRBJ2-5, with a possible D match to TRBD1 (6 bases). This CDR3 region has 14 residues. Germline V gene sequence: CDR1 SGHAT, CDR2 FQNNGV. Trimming took 4 bases from V and 7 from J, leaving 16 bases between them. CDR3 amino acids: CASSSIQGVGTQYF. CDR3 sequence (DNA): TGTGCCAGCAGCTCGATACAGGGAGTCGGGACCCAGTACTTC.

V and J are TRBV4-1 and TRBJ2-7, with 7 nucleotides matching TRBD2. The CDR3 has 14 residues. Germline loops: CDR1 MGHRA, CDR2 YSYEKL. The junction had 4 bases not matched to a gene; V was cut back by 3 bases and J by 2 bases. CDR3 DNA: TGCGCCAGCAGCCAGCCGACTAGCACCTACGAGCAGTACTTC. This codes for CASSQPTSTYEQYF.

The chain combines TRBV19 with TRBJ2-2, with D possibly matching TRBD1 (5 bases). The CDR3 is made up of 13 amino acids. The germline V gene encodes CDR1 LNHDA and CDR2 SQIVND (reference sequence). V lost 10 bases, J lost 2 bases, and 11 bases lay in between. CDR3: CATQGSNTGELFF. DNA of the CDR3: TGTGCCACGCAGGGAAGCAACACCGGGGAGCTGTTTTTT. The full variable domain, rest sourced from reference TRBV19 and TRBJ2-2, is DGGITQSPKYLFRKEGQNVTLSCEQNLNHDAMYWYRQDPGQGLRLIYYSQIVNDFQKGDIAEGYSVSREKKESFPLTVTSAQKNPTAFYLCATQGSNTGELFFGEGSRLTVL.

This sequence joins TRBV6-6 and TRBJ1-3; D is unclear. Trimming pared 4 bases from V and 2 bases from J, leaving 15 bases between. CDR1 is MNHNY, CDR2 SVGAGI, per germline (reference sequence). The CDR3 covers 16 residues. The CDR3 loop is CASSSRTGPAGNTIYF. CDR3 nucleotides: TGTGCCAGCAGTTCACGAACCGGCCCAGCTGGAAACACCATATATTTT.

The chain joins TRBV9 to TRBJ2-1; 10 nucleotides line up with TRBD1. With V trimmed by 4 bases and J by 10 bases, 11 bases remained unmatched. Germline V gene sequence: CDR1 SGDLS, CDR2 YYNGEE. The CDR3 has 15 amino acids. This chain's CDR3 is CASSLLWTGGNEQFF. CDR3 nucleotide sequence: TGTGCCAGCAGCCTTCTTTGGACAGGGGGTAACGAGCAGTTCTTC.

The V gene is TRBV19, the J gene TRBJ2-7; tentatively, D is TRBD2 (6 bases). The CDR3 totals 15 residues. V shed 4 bases and J shed 4 bases, with 17 bases lying between them. CDR1 and CDR2 from the germline V gene are LNHDA and SQIVND (reference sequence). CDR3 DNA: TGTGCCAGTAGTAGCGGGAAGACCCCCGGGTACGAGCAGTACTTC. Protein product: CASSSGKTPGYEQYF. Full variable domain (rest looked up from reference TRBV19 and TRBJ2-7): DGGITQSPKYLFRKEGQNVTLSCEQNLNHDAMYWYRQDPGQGLRLIYYSQIVNDFQKGDIAEGYSVSREKKESFPLTVTSAQKNPTAFYLCASSSGKTPGYEQYFGPGTRLTVT.

The gene calls are TRBV6-1 and TRBJ2-7; maybe TRBD1 (6 bases). V was shortened by 6 bases and J by 6 bases, with 18 bases between the two germline ends. This CDR3 contains 14 residues. Germline V lookup: CDR1 MNHNS, CDR2 SASEGT. As DNA, the CDR3 is TGTGCCAGCAGCCTGACCCGACAGGTTCGCGAGCAGTACTTC. Its translation is CASSLTRQVREQYF.

The gene calls are TRBV5-1 and TRBJ2-1; D might be TRBD2 (6 bases). V shed 5 bases and J shed 7 bases, with 16 bases lying between them. There are 14 residues in the CDR3. Per germline, CDR1 SGHRS and CDR2 YFSETQ. CDR3 residues: CASRSRRDLNEQFF. The DNA of the CDR3 is TGCGCCAGCAGGTCGAGGCGGGACCTAAATGAGCAGTTCTTC. Looking up the rest from reference TRBV5-1 and TRBJ2-1 gives the full variable domain: KAGVTQTPRYLIKTRGQQVTLSCSPISGHRSVSWYQQTPGQGLQFLFEYFSETQRNKGNFPGRFSGRQFSNSRSEMNVSTLELGDSALYLCASRSRRDLNEQFFGPGTRLTVL.

The gene calls are TRBV5-1 and TRBJ2-1; 8 nucleotides align to TRBD2. Unmatched junction bases numbered 5, after V lost 2 bases and J lost 7 bases. The germline gives CDR1 SGHRS, CDR2 YFSETQ. The CDR3 contains 14 residues. The CDR3 nucleotides are TGCGCCAGCAGCTTTGGGACTAGTTTAAATGAGCAGTTCTTC. It codes for CASSFGTSLNEQFF.